This T cell receptor beta chain emerged from a study of Graves' ophthalmopathy and Graves' hyperthyroidism. Turning to the study itself: Untreated patients at initial diagnosis provided peripheral blood. Study observations and caveats: Sensitivity of 55% to 71% and specificity of about 72% were achieved by the model that predicted ophthalmopathy progression. Blood contained most expanded thyroid clonotypes exceeding 0.001 frequency. Using 13 signatures, a model distinguished ophthalmopathy from stable hyperthyroidism, reaching around 90% sensitivity and 81.08% specificity.

This clonotype came up many times. As yet, its antigen is unknown. RNA transcripts provided the template for amplifying TCR beta CDR3 regions. An opening RT-PCR round employed HTBI primers and preceded a second-round multiplex PCR. One entry per CDR3 protein, called by TCRdb with MiXCR from the multiplex PCR reads. In the table there are 620,000 or so distinct CDR3 sequences, approximately 21% of which are singletons. CDR3 length equals 15 residues. V was shortened by 6 bases and J by 2 bases, with 16 bases between the two germline ends. The chain combines TRBV12-3 or TRBV12-4 with TRBJ1-1; D is ambiguous. Specimen: peripheral blood. The clonotype was recovered from a woman aged 18-29 years with stable Graves' hyperthyroidism. Some clones in this sample may be carry-over from other donors' samples. The CDR3 reads CASRTPSPLNTEAFF. CDR3 coding DNA: TGTGCCAGCAGGACGCCGAGTCCTCTCAACACTGAAGCTTTCTTT.